In its sample, the clone carrying this T cell receptor (beta chain) is large. The antigen is not known. These data come from a study of vaccination and CD4 T cells after COVID-19. Study as a whole: Convalescent participants consisted of six males and four females, two being Hispanic. Taking of post-vaccine samples occurred a median approximately 70 days after dose two (range 14 to 241).

Between the trimmed V and J ends, which lost 5 bases and 7 bases, there was a span of 14 bases. The CDR3 contains 13 residues. The V gene's germline CDR1 is DFQATT and CDR2 SNEGSKA (reference sequence). Once obtained from cultured CD4+ T cells, the DNA was sequenced using the Oncomine TCR Beta short-read assay. Extraction of genomic DNA was performed on cultured CD4+ T cells. TCRdb reprocessed the PCR reads via MiXCR and lists one record per CDR3 protein. The sample gives under 5,000 distinct CDR3 sequences, around 14% of which show up once; about a sixth is in the top ten. Treatment of the sample: roughly 10-day PBMC culture with coronavirus spike peptide pools or control peptides (ViraFEST assay). IL-2 (around 10 IU/ml) and peptide pools (approximately 9.8 ug/ml) were added to cultures of under 2.5 million PBMCs per well.

The chain combines TRBV20-1 with TRBJ1-4, with D possibly TRBD1 on 5 matching bases. What was sequenced was CD4+ T cells from blood, cultured in vitro. This sequence originates from a human donor who had recovered from COVID-19. DNA of the CDR3: TGCAGTGCTGATTCGGGGCGGGGTGAAAAACTGTTTTTT. This sequence encodes CSADSGRGEKLFF.